The clone carrying this T cell receptor beta chain was seen once. The data were obtained in a study of blood T cell repertoires in COVID-19. In the study overall: COVID-19 samples from acute and convalescent phases originated in the United States, Italy and Spain. Sample material is recorded as cDNA or gDNA derived from T cells, B-cell-depleted T cells, or PBMCs.

Source study methods: Nucleated cell number was recorded as an estimate derived from reference gene primer amplification. Generated by immunoSEQ multiplex PCR, the TCRdb table keeps only in-frame clones and is missing some. That table furnishes V, J and clone size, whereas the DNA furnished D and trimming. This sample has 110,000 to 150,000 clones, with over 80% found just once. V gave up 7 bases and J gave up 5 bases; unmatched junction bases: 9. The V gene's germline CDR1 is SEHNR and CDR2 FQNEAQ (reference sequence). This CDR3 is 14 amino acids long. The sequence was collected from a human donor in a cohort sampled during active COVID-19. The chain combines TRBV7-9 with TRBJ1-1; TRBD1 aligns across 8 bases. The sequenced material came from peripheral blood. The CDR3: CASILSGGRTEAFF. The CDR3 bases are TGTGCCAGCATCCTATCAGGGGGCCGGACTGAAGCTTTCTTT.